This TCR beta chain comes out of a study of cytomegalovirus exposure and HLA in healthy donors. Study-level results: It was assumed in the presence/absence analyses that sequencing depth was roughly uniform across donors. TCR beta chain V- and J-gene trimming was linked, in a later analysis, to a missense variant in DCLRE1C.

In the PCR, 60 Vbeta and 13 Jbeta primers were used. Assay used: immunoSEQ multiplex PCR; TCRdb lists only in-frame clones, some missing. The sample records fewer than 200,000 clones, 60% to 80% being singletons. Concerning this clone itself: Its antigen is as yet unknown.

Looked up from germline, CDR1 is MNHNS and CDR2 is SASEGT. The CDR3 length is 17 residues. With 4 bases clipped from V and 7 bases from J, the junction kept 14 bases outside the gene matches. This chain connects TRBV6-1 to TRBJ2-2; 8 bases are shared with TRBD2. Sequencing used PBMCs. This receptor was taken from a woman aged 45-65 years in good health and CMV-seropositive. The CDR3 DNA reads as TGTGCCAGCAGTGGCCGTACTAGCGGCCTCTTCAGCGGGGAGCTGTTTTTT. This gives the protein CASSGRTSGLFSGELFF.